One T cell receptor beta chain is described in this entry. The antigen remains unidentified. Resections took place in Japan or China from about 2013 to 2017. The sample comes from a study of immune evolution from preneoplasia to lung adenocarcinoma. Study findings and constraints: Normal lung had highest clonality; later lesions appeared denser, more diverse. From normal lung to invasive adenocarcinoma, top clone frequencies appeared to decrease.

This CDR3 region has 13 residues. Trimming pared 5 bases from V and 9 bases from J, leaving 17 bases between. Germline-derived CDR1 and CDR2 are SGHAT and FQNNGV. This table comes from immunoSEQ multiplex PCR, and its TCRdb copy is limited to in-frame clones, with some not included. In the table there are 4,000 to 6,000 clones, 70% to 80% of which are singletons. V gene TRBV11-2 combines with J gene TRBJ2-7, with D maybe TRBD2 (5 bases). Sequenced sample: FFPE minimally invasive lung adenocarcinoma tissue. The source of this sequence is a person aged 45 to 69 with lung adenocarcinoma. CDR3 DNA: TGTGCCAGCAGCGCCGACGGGGATCTAGGGCAGTACTTC. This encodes CASSADGDLGQYF.